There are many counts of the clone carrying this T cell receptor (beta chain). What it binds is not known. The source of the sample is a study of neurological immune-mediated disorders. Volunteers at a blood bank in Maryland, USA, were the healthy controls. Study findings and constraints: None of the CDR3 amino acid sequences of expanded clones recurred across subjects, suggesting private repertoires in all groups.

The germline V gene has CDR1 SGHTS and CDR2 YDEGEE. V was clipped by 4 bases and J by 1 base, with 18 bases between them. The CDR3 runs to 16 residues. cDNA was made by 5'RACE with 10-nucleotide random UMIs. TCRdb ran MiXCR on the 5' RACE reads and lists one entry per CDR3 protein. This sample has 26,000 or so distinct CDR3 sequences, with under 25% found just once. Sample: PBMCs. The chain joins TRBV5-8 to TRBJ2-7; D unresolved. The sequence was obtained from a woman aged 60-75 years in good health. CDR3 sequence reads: CASSHPTWLTSYEQYF. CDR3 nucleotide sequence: TGTGCCAGCAGCCATCCCACATGGCTAACTTCCTACGAGCAGTACTTC.